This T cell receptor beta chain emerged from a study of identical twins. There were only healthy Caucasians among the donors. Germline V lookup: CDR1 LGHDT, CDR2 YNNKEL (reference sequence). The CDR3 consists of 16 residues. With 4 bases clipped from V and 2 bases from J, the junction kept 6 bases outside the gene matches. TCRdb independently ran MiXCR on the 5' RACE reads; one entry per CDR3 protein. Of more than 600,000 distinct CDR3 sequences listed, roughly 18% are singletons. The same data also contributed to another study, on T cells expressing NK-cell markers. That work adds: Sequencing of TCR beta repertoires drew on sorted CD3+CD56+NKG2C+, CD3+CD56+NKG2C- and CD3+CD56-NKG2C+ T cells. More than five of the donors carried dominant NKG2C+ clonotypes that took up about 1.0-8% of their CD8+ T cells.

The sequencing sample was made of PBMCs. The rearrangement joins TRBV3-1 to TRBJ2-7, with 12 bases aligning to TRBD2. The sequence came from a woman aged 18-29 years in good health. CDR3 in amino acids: CASSRSSGGAPYEQYF. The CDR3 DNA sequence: TGTGCCAGCAGCCGGTCTAGCGGGGGGGCTCCCTACGAGCAGTACTTC.